This T cell receptor beta chain was sequenced in a study of T cells in Graves' hyperthyroidism and ophthalmopathy. About this clonotype: Its antigen is currently unknown.

The germline CDR1 and CDR2 sequences are DFQATT and SNEGSKA (reference sequence). Between the trimmed V and J ends, which lost 3 bases and 6 bases, there was a span of 18 bases. The CDR3 spans 15 residues. Roughly 10 ml of fresh peripheral blood supplied the PBMCs. Regions amplified from RNA transcripts were the TCR beta CDR3 regions. Initially, a first-round RT-PCR of the TCR CDR3 employed the HTBI primer set. A single record per CDR3 protein comes from TCRdb applying MiXCR to the multiplex PCR reads. The sample contains a few hundred thousand distinct CDR3 sequences, about 13% of which appear only once. Study-level points and caveats: Appearing also in blood were most of the thyroid clonotypes expanded above 0.001.

This clonotype was sampled from a woman in her late teens or twenties with Graves' hyperthyroidism. The chain joins TRBV20-1 to TRBJ1-5; weak D call: TRBD1 (6 bases). Material: blood. This chain's CDR3 is CSARGGGGLVQPQHF. The CDR3 DNA is TGCAGTGCTAGGGGGGGGGGGGGGCTGGTTCAGCCCCAGCATTTT.